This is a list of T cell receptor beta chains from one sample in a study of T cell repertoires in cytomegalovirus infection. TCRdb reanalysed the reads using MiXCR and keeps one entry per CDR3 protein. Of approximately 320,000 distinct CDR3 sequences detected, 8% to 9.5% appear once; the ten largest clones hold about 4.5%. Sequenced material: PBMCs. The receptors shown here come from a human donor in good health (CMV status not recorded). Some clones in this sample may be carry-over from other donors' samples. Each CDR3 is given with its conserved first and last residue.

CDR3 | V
CASSEPHLEQFF | TRBV10-2
CASAMGARQPQHF | TRBV6-6
CASSLAQEFNTIYF | TRBV12-3/TRBV12-4
CASTDRSPQGYTF | TRBV6-2/TRBV6-3
CASSYPGSFETQYF | TRBV6-2/TRBV6-3
CASSLRTSGGAGNEQFF | TRBV2
CASSDSKVEEQFF | TRBV10-1
CASSLEPSTESYEQYF | TRBV27
CASSVLGTVGEQYF | TRBV7-8
CASSLAGGGGSTDTQYF | TRBV7-2
CASSLVVSKNIQYF | TRBV7-2
CASGLQGNPYGYTF | TRBV19
CASSIVAGRETQYF | TRBV19
CASTIGTYNEQFF | TRBV12-3/TRBV12-4
CASSPDRNYGYTF | TRBV12-3/TRBV12-4
CASSPQAGSTDTQYF | TRBV5-1
CASSHTTGGSGYTF | TRBV7-2
CASSSEGNQPQHF | TRBV5-1
CASGPGLADEQFF | TRBV12-5
CASSLGQYQPQHF | TRBV12-3/TRBV12-4
CASSPQNNEQFF | TRBV12-3/TRBV12-4
CASSRDSNQPQHF | TRBV5-4
CAIAEGGGLAKNIQYF | TRBV10-3